This is a list of T cell receptor beta chains from one sample in a study of OX40 agonist ivuxolimab in advanced cancers. This table comes from immunoSEQ multiplex PCR, and its TCRdb copy is limited to in-frame clones, with some not included. The data hold 70,000 to 80,000 clones, with about 94% observed a single time. Source: CD4+ or CD8+ T cells sorted from blood, taken in a trial of the OX40 agonist ivuxolimab. The receptors were gathered from an adult with an advanced solid tumor such as melanoma, head and neck, liver or kidney cancer. Each CDR3 is given with its conserved first and last residue. Fields, in order: D gene, V gene, J gene, clone size, CDR3 protein, CDR3 DNA. A D gene is named only where the DNA matches it firmly. Where a row states a size, it is once, few, many or the class of an expanded clone; other rows omit it.

d_call: -; v_call: TRBV9; j_call: TRBJ1-1; clone_size: -; cdr3_aa: CASSVGSGGLNTEAFF; cdr3_nt: TGTGCCAGCAGCGTAGGGAGTGGGGGGCTCAACACTGAAGCTTTCTTT
d_call: TRBD1; v_call: TRBV5-6; j_call: TRBJ2-1; clone_size: -; cdr3_aa: CASSSRDRSWNEQFF; cdr3_nt: TGTGCCAGCAGCTCCCGGGACAGGAGTTGGAATGAGCAGTTCTTC
d_call: -; v_call: TRBV21-1; j_call: TRBJ2-2; clone_size: many; cdr3_aa: CASSKDALAGSRLTGELFF; cdr3_nt: TGTGCCAGCAGCAAAGACGCACTAGCAGGGTCTAGGCTCACCGGGGAGCTGTTTTTT
d_call: TRBD1; v_call: TRBV27; j_call: TRBJ2-7; clone_size: -; cdr3_aa: CASSLGQGPYEQYF; cdr3_nt: TGTGCCAGCAGTTTAGGACAGGGCCCCTACGAGCAGTACTTC
d_call: -; v_call: TRBV5-6; j_call: TRBJ2-1; clone_size: -; cdr3_aa: CASSLTGSYNEQFF; cdr3_nt: TGTGCCAGCAGCTTGACAGGGTCCTACAATGAGCAGTTCTTC
d_call: -; v_call: TRBV28; j_call: TRBJ2-7; clone_size: -; cdr3_aa: CASSLMGDPPEQYF; cdr3_nt: TGTGCCAGCAGTTTAATGGGGGACCCCCCCGAGCAGTACTTC
d_call: -; v_call: TRBV4-1; j_call: TRBJ1-1; clone_size: -; cdr3_aa: CASSQVVMGTEAFF; cdr3_nt: TGCGCCAGCAGCCAAGTAGTTATGGGAACTGAAGCTTTCTTT
d_call: -; v_call: TRBV11-2; j_call: TRBJ2-1; clone_size: -; cdr3_aa: CASSSGVGDEQFF; cdr3_nt: TGTGCCAGCAGCTCAGGGGTGGGCGATGAGCAGTTCTTC
d_call: -; v_call: TRBV5-1; j_call: TRBJ2-3; clone_size: -; cdr3_aa: CASSPRRDTQYF; cdr3_nt: TGCGCCAGCAGCCCAAGGAGAGATACGCAGTATTTT
d_call: TRBD2; v_call: TRBV6-5; j_call: TRBJ2-1; clone_size: once; cdr3_aa: CASSRTSGGGNEQFF; cdr3_nt: TGTGCCAGCAGTCGGACTAGCGGGGGCGGCAATGAGCAGTTCTTC
d_call: -; v_call: TRBV27; j_call: TRBJ2-7; clone_size: -; cdr3_aa: CASSPGVITYEQYF; cdr3_nt: TGTGCCAGCAGTCCGGGAGTGATTACCTACGAGCAGTACTTC
d_call: -; v_call: TRBV27; j_call: TRBJ2-7; clone_size: many; cdr3_aa: CASSSWTETYEQYF; cdr3_nt: TGTGCCAGCAGTTCCTGGACGGAAACCTACGAGCAGTACTTC
d_call: -; v_call: TRBV2; j_call: TRBJ1-1; clone_size: -; cdr3_aa: CASSAGITEAFF; cdr3_nt: TGTGCCAGCAGTGCGGGGATCACTGAAGCTTTCTTT
d_call: -; v_call: TRBV27; j_call: TRBJ1-1; clone_size: -; cdr3_aa: CASSFLLRGRNTEAFF; cdr3_nt: TGTGCCAGCAGTTTTTTGCTGAGGGGGAGGAACACTGAAGCTTTCTTT
d_call: -; v_call: TRBV28; j_call: TRBJ1-5; clone_size: once; cdr3_aa: CASSYPLNLDRSSNQPQHF; cdr3_nt: TGTGCCAGCAGTTACCCTCTCAATCTCGACAGGTCGAGCAATCAGCCCCAGCATTTT
d_call: TRBD1; v_call: TRBV6-6; j_call: TRBJ2-5; clone_size: -; cdr3_aa: CASSYEGQGARETQYF; cdr3_nt: TGTGCCAGCAGTTACGAGGGACAGGGGGCGAGAGAGACCCAGTACTTC
d_call: TRBD1; v_call: TRBV15; j_call: TRBJ2-2; clone_size: -; cdr3_aa: CATSRDTGVTGELFF; cdr3_nt: TGTGCCACCAGCAGAGATACAGGGGTCACCGGGGAGCTGTTTTTT
d_call: -; v_call: TRBV11-2; j_call: TRBJ2-1; clone_size: once; cdr3_aa: CASSFRGGREQFF; cdr3_nt: TGTGCCAGCAGCTTCCGCGGAGGGCGGGAGCAGTTCTTC
d_call: TRBD2; v_call: TRBV5-1; j_call: TRBJ2-7; clone_size: -; cdr3_aa: CASSPGTSGSSYEQYF; cdr3_nt: TGCGCCAGCAGCCCGGGGACTAGCGGGAGCTCCTACGAGCAGTACTTC
d_call: -; v_call: TRBV18; j_call: TRBJ2-7; clone_size: once; cdr3_aa: CASSLVPPGHVSYEQYF; cdr3_nt: TGTGCCAGCTCCCTCGTTCCCCCAGGGCACGTTTCCTACGAGCAGTACTTC
d_call: -; v_call: TRBV13; j_call: TRBJ1-6; clone_size: -; cdr3_aa: CASSLGEGSPLHF; cdr3_nt: TGTGCCAGCAGCTTAGGGGAAGGGTCACCCCTCCACTTT
d_call: -; v_call: TRBV7-2; j_call: TRBJ2-7; clone_size: -; cdr3_aa: CASSHISYEQYF; cdr3_nt: TGTGCCAGCAGCCACATTTCCTACGAGCAGTACTTC
d_call: -; v_call: TRBV6-7; j_call: TRBJ2-7; clone_size: -; cdr3_aa: CATYEQYF; cdr3_nt: TGTGCCACCTACGAGCAGTACTTC
d_call: -; v_call: TRBV6-5; j_call: TRBJ1-1; clone_size: -; cdr3_aa: CASSYYQGISEAFF; cdr3_nt: TGTGCCAGCAGTTACTACCAGGGGATCTCTGAAGCTTTCTTT
d_call: -; v_call: TRBV5-1; j_call: TRBJ1-1; clone_size: -; cdr3_aa: CASSLEGGLNTEAFF; cdr3_nt: TGCGCCAGCAGCTTGGAGGGCGGACTGAACACTGAAGCTTTCTTT
d_call: -; v_call: TRBV11-2; j_call: TRBJ2-7; clone_size: -; cdr3_aa: CASSLMGADEQYF; cdr3_nt: TGTGCCAGCAGCTTAATGGGGGCAGACGAGCAGTACTTC
d_call: -; v_call: TRBV5-1; j_call: TRBJ1-1; clone_size: -; cdr3_aa: CASSLDGFPGAEAFF; cdr3_nt: TGCGCCAGCAGCTTGGACGGGTTTCCGGGCGCTGAAGCTTTCTTT
d_call: -; v_call: TRBV5-4; j_call: TRBJ2-7; clone_size: -; cdr3_aa: CASSAGFSYEQYF; cdr3_nt: TGTGCCAGCAGCGCAGGGTTCTCCTACGAGCAGTACTTC
d_call: TRBD1; v_call: TRBV29-1; j_call: TRBJ1-1; clone_size: -; cdr3_aa: CSVLLRQGMTEAFF; cdr3_nt: TGCAGCGTTCTTCTACGACAGGGGATGACTGAAGCTTTCTTT
d_call: -; v_call: TRBV13; j_call: TRBJ2-1; clone_size: -; cdr3_aa: CASSPLRGNEQFF; cdr3_nt: TGTGCCAGCAGCCCCCTACGGGGCAATGAGCAGTTCTTC
d_call: -; v_call: TRBV27; j_call: TRBJ1-5; clone_size: few; cdr3_aa: CASSLVGVGQPQHF; cdr3_nt: TGTGCCAGCAGTTTAGTGGGGGTGGGTCAGCCCCAGCATTTT